Listed below are T cell receptor beta chains from one sample, sequenced in a study of siplizumab effects on memory and regulatory T cells. Measured with immunoSEQ multiplex PCR; TCRdb has only the in-frame clones, and not every one. The sample carries tens of thousands of clones, approximately 93% recorded once. Material for sequencing was CD8+ T cells sorted from blood. Receptors were obtained from a human donor in good health. Each CDR3 is given without its conserved first and last residue. A D gene is named only where the DNA matches it firmly.

J: TRBJ1-4; V: TRBV7-9; D: NA; CDR3: ASRQQANEKLF
J: TRBJ1-1; V: TRBV6-5; D: NA; CDR3: ASNEQGWTEAF
J: TRBJ2-7; V: TRBV28; D: NA; CDR3: ASTIGTSSYEQY
J: TRBJ2-2; V: TRBV7-9; D: NA; CDR3: ASSLRDTSTGELF
J: TRBJ1-2; V: TRBV2; D: NA; CDR3: ASTGNSNYGYT
J: TRBJ2-1; V: TRBV7-3; D: TRBD2; CDR3: ASSLASGRSYNEQF
J: TRBJ1-1; V: TRBV5-1; D: NA; CDR3: ASSEEMGLPTAEAF
J: TRBJ2-7; V: TRBV27; D: NA; CDR3: ASSLGYEQY
J: TRBJ2-7; V: TRBV15; D: TRBD2; CDR3: ATSGPSGASSYEQY
J: TRBJ2-3; V: TRBV6-5; D: NA; CDR3: ASKGPTDTQY
J: TRBJ2-7; V: TRBV10-3; D: TRBD2; CDR3: AISEKRENCEQY
J: TRBJ2-2; V: TRBV28; D: NA; CDR3: ASSLLSRPTGELF
J: TRBJ2-1; V: TRBV30; D: NA; CDR3: AWTLEPGGAYNEQF
J: TRBJ1-1; V: TRBV7-6; D: NA; CDR3: ASSLAPGTEAF
J: TRBJ2-7; V: TRBV6-1; D: TRBD1; CDR3: ASSLRTGAGYEQY
J: TRBJ2-3; V: TRBV6-5; D: TRBD2; CDR3: ASSYVAGETDTQY
J: TRBJ2-3; V: TRBV9; D: NA; CDR3: ASSVVLGAGTDTQY
J: TRBJ2-2; V: TRBV13; D: NA; CDR3: ASSEFALSGELF
J: TRBJ1-2; V: TRBV30; D: NA; CDR3: AWKDRTLGDYGYT
J: TRBJ1-1; V: TRBV6-6; D: NA; CDR3: ASRRDGEVNTEAF
J: TRBJ1-1; V: TRBV6-5; D: NA; CDR3: ASSYMASNTEAF
J: TRBJ1-2; V: TRBV7-8; D: NA; CDR3: ASSLDYGGWGQGVSYGYT
J: TRBJ2-7; V: TRBV7-9; D: TRBD2; CDR3: ASSSLAGGVEQY
J: TRBJ2-5; V: TRBV9; D: TRBD1; CDR3: ASSPGQGTQETQY
J: TRBJ1-2; V: TRBV7-8; D: TRBD1; CDR3: ASSPGGTAYGYT
J: TRBJ1-5; V: TRBV28; D: NA; CDR3: ASSGREVKPQH
J: TRBJ2-2; V: TRBV29-1; D: NA; CDR3: SVEEAGPNTGELF
J: TRBJ2-2; V: TRBV6-6; D: TRBD1; CDR3: ASSYPGQGGGELF
J: TRBJ2-1; V: TRBV7-8; D: TRBD1; CDR3: ASSPGQGVYNEQF
J: TRBJ1-5; V: TRBV28; D: NA; CDR3: ASSFPSRSNQPQH